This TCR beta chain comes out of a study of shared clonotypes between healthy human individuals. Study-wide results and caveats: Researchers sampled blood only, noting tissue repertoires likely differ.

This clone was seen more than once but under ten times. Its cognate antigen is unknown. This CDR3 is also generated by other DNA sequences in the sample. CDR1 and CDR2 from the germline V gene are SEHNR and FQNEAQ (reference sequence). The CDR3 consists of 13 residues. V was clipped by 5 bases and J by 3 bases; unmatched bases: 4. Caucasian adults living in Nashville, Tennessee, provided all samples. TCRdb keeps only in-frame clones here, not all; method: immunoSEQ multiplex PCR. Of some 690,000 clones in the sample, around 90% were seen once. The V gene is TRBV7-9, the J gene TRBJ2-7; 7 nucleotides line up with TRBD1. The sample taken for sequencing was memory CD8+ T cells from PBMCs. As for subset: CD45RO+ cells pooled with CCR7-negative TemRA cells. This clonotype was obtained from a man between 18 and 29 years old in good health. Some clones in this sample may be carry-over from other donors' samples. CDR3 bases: TGTGCCAGCAGCCCAGACAGGGACTACGAGCAGTACTTC. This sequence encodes CASSPDRDYEQYF.